This T cell receptor (beta chain) is from a study of cytomegalovirus exposure and HLA in healthy donors. PCR used 60 Vbeta primers and 13 Jbeta primers. Produced via immunoSEQ multiplex PCR; TCRdb's table is partial and in-frame only. The sample contains under 150,000 clones, 60% to 80% of which appear only once. This clone appeared a single time. The target antigen is unknown. CDR1 is MGHRA and CDR2 is YSYEKL in the germline V gene. V gave up 1 base and J gave up 7 bases, with 16 bases separating them. The CDR3 is 15 amino acids. Study-wide results and limits: The study flagged around 160 TCR beta chains as cytomegalovirus-associated.

The sequencing input was PBMCs. J is TRBJ1-2 and V is TRBV4-1; perhaps TRBD1 as D (6 bases). The sequence derives from a young man in good health and CMV-seropositive. The DNA for the CDR3 is TGCGCCAGCAGCCAAGGGAGGCAGGGGAACCCTGGCTACACCTTC. It translates to CASSQGRQGNPGYTF.